The T cell receptor (beta chain) described here comes from a study of response to subunit inactivated influenza vaccine. General study points: There was a suggestion from the authors that each seasonal influenza vaccination recruits few new T cells.

V lost 0 bases to trimming and J lost 2 bases, with 9 bases between them. CDR1 is SEHNR and CDR2 is FQNEAQ in the germline V gene (reference sequence). This CDR3 has 15 amino acids. This clonotype was detected only a few times. No antigen is known for it. TCRdb analysed the RT-PCR reads with MiXCR anew, one entry per CDR3 protein. The table includes about 780,000 distinct CDR3 sequences, around 20% detected once. This clonotype originated in a man aged 50 or older who received an inactivated influenza vaccine. Specimen: PBMCs from blood, collected approximately 5 days after vaccination. The chain links TRBV7-9 to TRBJ2-3; D is unclear. The CDR3 coding sequence is TGTGCCAGCAGCTTAGCCAAAAGCACCACAGATACGCAGTATTTT. Its protein product is CASSLAKSTTDTQYF.